The TCR beta chain under discussion was sequenced for a study of shared clonotypes between healthy human individuals. Whole-study results and caveats: Relative to memory subsets, naive subsets generally showed larger estimated richness.

Healthy HIV-negative adults with no recent acute infections or vaccinations were recruited as donors. Every contributor of samples was a Caucasian grown-up residing in Nashville, Tennessee. Germline V lookup: CDR1 LNHDA, CDR2 SQIVND (reference sequence). CDR3 length: 15 residues. The V and J ends lost 5 bases and 0 bases, in that order; junction bases with no gene match: 5. In the case of this clone: Antigen specificity is unknown. The sample carries other DNA sequences with the same CDR3.

Profiled with immunoSEQ multiplex PCR; TCRdb holds only in-frame clones, not every one. The sample consists of some 500,000 clones, roughly 95% of them appearing once. The V call is TRBV19, the J call TRBJ1-1, with 8 nucleotides matching TRBD1. Specimen: naive CD4+ T cells sorted from blood. Documented subset: CD45RA+ positively selected. The source of this sequence is a woman under 40 in good health. For the CDR3, the DNA is TGTGCCAGTAGTTCGACAGGGGCTATGAACACTGAAGCTTTCTTT. Its translation: CASSSTGAMNTEAFF.